One and the same sample provided the 23 T cell receptor beta chains below, sequenced in a study of shared clonotypes between healthy human individuals. Clones were sequenced by immunoSEQ multiplex PCR, and TCRdb holds only the in-frame ones, with some missing. The sample lists about 680,000 clones; around 90% were seen once. Naive CD8 isolation took CD45RO-negative cells positively selected for CCR7 and excluded terminally differentiated effector memory CD45RA+ cells. The sequencing sample was made of naive CD8+ T cells sorted from blood. The receptors here all came from a young man in good health.

A single count supports this clone. The rearrangement uses TRBV7-9 and TRBJ2-1, with D uncertain. The CDR3 is 12 amino acids. Germline V gene sequence: CDR1 SEHNR, CDR2 FQNEAQ (reference sequence). Trimming shortened V by 4 bases and J by 4 bases, and 5 bases separated the two germline ends. Here the CDR3 reads CASSSGYNEQFF. The CDR3 region has the DNA TGTGCCAGCAGCTCCGGGTACAATGAGCAGTTCTTC.

The rearrangement joins TRBV7-9 to TRBJ2-7, with 10 bases aligning to TRBD1. This CDR3 has 14 amino acids. With V trimmed by 4 bases and J by 5 bases, 5 bases remained unmatched. Germline assignment: CDR1 SEHNR and CDR2 FQNEAQ (reference sequence). CDR3 residues: CASSSRDRGHEQYF. CDR3 DNA: TGTGCCAGCAGCTCCAGGGACAGGGGTCACGAGCAGTACTTC.

V is TRBV29-1 and J is TRBJ2-1; TRBD2 aligns across 7 bases. V trimming: 4 bases; J trimming: 2 bases; junction bases outside the gene matches: 5. Germline CDR1 is SQVTM and CDR2 is ANQGSEA. The CDR3 is made up of 14 amino acids. CDR3 in DNA: TGCAGCGTTGCAGGGCTAGCGGCCTACAATGAGCAGTTCTTC. Residues: CSVAGLAAYNEQFF.

The chain employs TRBV29-1 and TRBJ2-3; the match to TRBD2 covers 11 bases. The J segment lost 3 bases and the V segment lost 3 bases, leaving 5 bases of the junction unmatched. CDR3 size: 15 residues. Germline V gives CDR1 SQVTM, CDR2 ANQGSEA. This CDR3 is CSVDPGLAATDTQYF. Here the CDR3 DNA reads TGCAGCGTTGATCCGGGACTAGCGGCTACAGATACGCAGTATTTT.

This chain connects TRBV30 to TRBJ2-1; D possibly corresponds to TRBD1 (7 bases). V was shortened by 0 bases and J by 1 base, with 13 bases between the two germline ends. The CDR3 spans 16 residues. Germline V gene sequence: CDR1 GTSNPN, CDR2 SVGIG (reference sequence). CDR3 coding DNA: TGTGCCTGGAGTGTGTTGACAGGGAGGTCCTACAATGAGCAGTTCTTC. This translates into CAWSVLTGRSYNEQFF.

In its sample, this clone was seen once. CDR3 coding DNA: TGTGCCAGCAGGGCGATTTTGAACTACGAGCAGTACTTC. Amino acid sequence: CASRAILNYEQYF. V and J are TRBV6-1 and TRBJ2-7, with D unclear. The CDR3 spans 13 residues. Trimming removed 6 bases from V and 3 bases from J, with 12 bases in between. Germline V gene data show CDR1 as MNHNS and CDR2 as SASEGT.

J is TRBJ2-7 and V is TRBV7-6; 8 bases are shared with TRBD1. After removal of 0 bases from V and 5 bases from J, the junction contained 0 bases not matched to a gene. This CDR3 has 13 amino acids. Germline V gives CDR1 SGHVS, CDR2 FNYEAQ. The CDR3 region is CASSLAGQDEQYF. CDR3 coding DNA: TGTGCCAGCAGCTTAGCGGGACAGGACGAGCAGTACTTC. Variable domain in full (rest from reference TRBV7-6 and TRBJ2-7): GAGVSQSPRYKVTKRGQDVALRCDPISGHVSLYWYRQALGQGPEFLTYFNYEAQQDKSGLPNDRFSAERPEGSISTLTIQRTEQRDSAMYRCASSLAGQDEQYFGPGTRLTVT.

V and J are TRBV4-2 and TRBJ2-3, with D unresolved. The CDR3 length is 18 residues. Trimming removed 0 bases from V and 2 bases from J, with 18 bases in between. Germline CDR1 is LGHNA and CDR2 is YNFKEQ. CDR3 in DNA: TGTGCCAGCAGCCAAGATTTTCGAGTAGAAAGGATCACAGATACGCAGTATTTT. Translated, it gives CASSQDFRVERITDTQYF.

This clone was found once. The rearrangement joins TRBV6-6 to TRBJ2-3; 12 bases match TRBD2. Germline V gene sequence: CDR1 MNHNY, CDR2 SVGAGI (reference sequence). The CDR3 totals 15 residues. V lost 6 bases to trimming and J lost 5 bases; unmatched junction nucleotides: 6. The chain's CDR3 is CASSPRLAGEDTQYF. DNA of the CDR3: TGTGCCAGCAGCCCTCGACTAGCGGGAGAAGATACGCAGTATTTT.

The gene calls are TRBV27 and TRBJ1-2; the D gene is possibly TRBD1 (6 bases). The CDR3 extends over 14 amino acids. V was trimmed by 3 bases and J by 3 bases, leaving 11 bases between them. Germline V gene data show CDR1 as MNHEY and CDR2 as SMNVEV (reference sequence). In DNA form, the CDR3 reads TGTGCCAGCAGTTTTGGGGGGCAGCACTATGGCTACACCTTC. Residues: CASSFGGQHYGYTF.

This sequence joins TRBV6-6 and TRBJ2-7, with 10 bases matching TRBD1. This CDR3 spans 14 amino acids. Germline-derived CDR1 and CDR2 are MNHNY and SVGAGI (reference sequence). Trimming took 2 bases from V and 4 from J; bases not matched to a gene: 2. As DNA, the CDR3 is TGTGCCAGCAGTTACCGGACAGGGGGTTACGAGCAGTACTTC. It encodes CASSYRTGGYEQYF.

As regards this clone: This sample also contains other DNA sequences that code for the same CDR3. The CDR3 spells CASSLVIYEQYF. CDR3 bases: TGTGCCAGCAGCTTAGTTATCTACGAGCAGTACTTC. The chain carries TRBV7-9 and TRBJ2-7; the D is unclear. The V gene lost 1 base and the J gene lost 3 bases, with 4 bases spanning the gap. The CDR3 is made up of 12 amino acids. Germline V CDR1 and CDR2: SEHNR, FQNEAQ (reference sequence). Together with reference TRBV7-9 and TRBJ2-7, the CDR3 gives the full variable domain: DTGVSQNPRHKITKRGQNVTFRCDPISEHNRLYWYRQTLGQGPEFLTYFQNEAQLEKSRLLSDRFSAERPKGSFSTLEIQRTEQGDSAMYLCASSLVIYEQYFGPGTRLTVT.

The chain is built from TRBV6-5 and TRBJ2-3; D unresolved. V lost 6 bases and J lost 1, with 11 bases in between. The CDR3 is 14 residues long. Germline loops: CDR1 MNHEY, CDR2 SVGAGI. The CDR3 bases are TGTGCCAGCAGCCCCTCGGCGCGCACAGATACGCAGTATTTT. Encoded protein: CASSPSARTDTQYF.

The chain has TRBV15 and TRBJ2-3; the match to TRBD2 covers 7 bases. CDR3 length: 15 amino acids. In germline, CDR1 is LNHNV, CDR2 YYDKDF (reference sequence). With 6 bases clipped from V and 5 bases from J, the junction kept 11 bases outside the gene matches. The CDR3 spells CATRQRGGPGDTQYF. In DNA form, the CDR3 reads TGTGCCACCAGGCAACGGGGAGGGCCGGGAGATACGCAGTATTTT.

J is TRBJ2-5 and V is TRBV4-3; D not resolved. Germline V gene sequence: CDR1 LGHNA, CDR2 YSLEER. The length of the CDR3 is 16 residues. The germline V and J ends were trimmed by 0 bases and 5 bases, with 16 bases remaining between them. CDR3 sequence: CASSQDYMAESETQYF. DNA of the CDR3: TGCGCCAGCAGCCAAGATTACATGGCCGAGTCGGAGACCCAGTACTTC.

This clone is a singleton in its sample. V usage is TRBV30 and J usage is TRBJ2-2; TRBD1 matches at 7 bases. This CDR3 comprises 13 residues. CDR1 is GTSNPN, CDR2 SVGIG, per germline (reference sequence). The trim removed 4 bases at V and 5 bases at J, leaving 4 bases unmatched. CDR3 sequence: CAWKTGPTGELFF. DNA of the CDR3: TGTGCCTGGAAGACAGGGCCGACCGGGGAGCTGTTTTTT.

The chain carries TRBV5-6 and TRBJ1-2; D remains ambiguous. The V gene lost 2 bases and the J gene lost 4 bases, with 6 bases spanning the gap. The CDR3 sequence is 12 residues long. Germline CDR1 is SGHDT and CDR2 is YYEEEE. CDR3 in amino acids: CASSLASYGYTF. The CDR3 DNA reads TGTGCCAGCAGCTTAGCCAGCTATGGCTACACCTTC.

The rearrangement links TRBV5-1 to TRBJ1-1; maybe TRBD1 (5 bases). This CDR3 region has 16 residues. Trimming took 5 bases from V and 1 from J, leaving 18 bases between them. Germline V CDR1 and CDR2: SGHRS, YFSETQ. The chain's CDR3 is CASRVGTDVGNTEAFF. In DNA, the CDR3 is TGCGCCAGCAGGGTCGGGACGGACGTAGGGAACACTGAAGCTTTCTTT. Supplemented by reference TRBV5-1 and TRBJ1-1, the full variable domain reads KAGVTQTPRYLIKTRGQQVTLSCSPISGHRSVSWYQQTPGQGLQFLFEYFSETQRNKGNFPGRFSGRQFSNSRSEMNVSTLELGDSALYLCASRVGTDVGNTEAFFGQGTRLTVV.

About this clone itself: Within the sample, other DNA sequences also encode this same CDR3. The V gene is TRBV27, the J gene TRBJ1-1, with a tentative D call TRBD1 (5 bases). The CDR3 is made up of 13 amino acids. Trimming stripped 5 bases from V and 1 base from J, with 8 bases between. In germline, CDR1 is MNHEY, CDR2 SMNVEV (reference sequence). CDR3 bases: TGTGCCAGCAGTAGTAGGGGGAACACTGAAGCTTTCTTT. As protein: CASSSRGNTEAFF.

This chain connects TRBV6-6 to TRBJ2-5; D perhaps matches TRBD1 (6 bases). The CDR3 loop spans 15 amino acids. Trimming pared 5 bases from V and 4 bases from J, leaving 17 bases between. The germline CDR1 and CDR2 sequences are MNHNY and SVGAGI (reference sequence). CDR3 residues: CASSLTRDTLETQYF. The CDR3 DNA reads TGTGCCAGCAGTCTCACCCGGGACACCCTAGAGACCCAGTACTTC.

Note on this clone: Other DNA variants within this sample encode the same CDR3. In DNA, the CDR3 is TGTGCCAGCAGCCCGACAGGGGGAAATCAGCCCCAGCATTTT. As protein: CASSPTGGNQPQHF. The chain carries TRBV7-9 and TRBJ1-5; 9 nucleotides align to TRBD1. The CDR3 has 14 residues. The junction had 3 bases not matched to a gene; V was cut back by 5 bases and J by 4 bases. The germline CDR1 and CDR2 sequences are SEHNR and FQNEAQ (reference sequence).

The chain has TRBV15 and TRBJ2-2; D is undetermined. This CDR3 contains 19 residues. V was pared by 5 bases and J by 0 bases, with 22 bases between. Germline-derived CDR1 and CDR2 are LNHNV and YYDKDF (reference sequence). CDR3 protein: CATSGILLVPGPNTGELFF. CDR3 sequence (DNA): TGTGCCACCAGCGGAATCCTGCTAGTGCCCGGGCCGAACACCGGGGAGCTGTTTTTT. The full variable domain, rest sourced from reference TRBV15 and TRBJ2-2, is DAMVIQNPRYQVTQFGKPVTLSCSQTLNHNVMYWYQQKSSQAPKLLFHYYDKDFNNEADTPDNFQSRRPNTSFCFLDIRSPGLGDTAMYLCATSGILLVPGPNTGELFFGEGSRLTVL.

The chain recombines TRBV7-3 with TRBJ1-1; D gene uncertain. Germline V gives CDR1 SGHTA, CDR2 FQGTGA. The CDR3 is 16 residues long. Trimming cost V 5 bases and J 2 bases, with 18 bases left between them. The CDR3 nucleotides read TGTGCCAGCAGCCTATATCATAAGGAGGACAACACTGAAGCTTTCTTT. Residues: CASSLYHKEDNTEAFF.